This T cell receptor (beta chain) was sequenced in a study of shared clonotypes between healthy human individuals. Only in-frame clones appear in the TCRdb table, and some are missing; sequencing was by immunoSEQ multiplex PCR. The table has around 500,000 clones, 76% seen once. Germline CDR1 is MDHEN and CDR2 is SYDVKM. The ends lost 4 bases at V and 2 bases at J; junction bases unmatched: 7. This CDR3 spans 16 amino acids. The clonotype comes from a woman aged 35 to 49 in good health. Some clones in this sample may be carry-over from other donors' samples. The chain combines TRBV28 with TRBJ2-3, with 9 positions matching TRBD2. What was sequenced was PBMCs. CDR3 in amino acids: CASSSDSGRYTDTQYF. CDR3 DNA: TGTGCCAGCAGTTCGGATAGCGGGAGATACACAGATACGCAGTATTTT.